This entry features one T cell receptor beta chain sequence. The antigen remains undetermined. Germline V gene data show CDR1 as SGHRS and CDR2 as YFSETQ. This CDR3 is 13 amino acids long. With 5 bases removed from V and 7 bases from J, the gap between germline ends came to 13 bases. This sample was taken from a study of CD4+ T cells in melanoma. Study-level findings and limits: Reportedly, melanoma neoantigen-specific CD4+ T cells showed varied differentiation states. CD8+ T cell, macrophage and B cell function reportedly correlated with neoantigen-specific CD4+ T cells.

Generated by immunoSEQ multiplex PCR, the TCRdb table keeps only in-frame clones and is missing some. The repertoire includes under 20,000 clones, roughly 85% of them detected once, and approximately 5% sits in the top ten. This sequence was found in a human donor with melanoma. The sample taken for sequencing was cells from a culture (not recorded whether cultured in vitro). This sequence joins TRBV5-1 and TRBJ1-5; maybe TRBD1 (6 bases). The CDR3 DNA reads as TGCGCCAGCAGAGCAGGGGACGGCCAGCCCCAGCATTTT. Encoded protein: CASRAGDGQPQHF.